These 21 T cell receptor beta chains originate from one sample sequenced in a study of blood T cell repertoires in COVID-19. Sequenced by immunoSEQ multiplex PCR; TCRdb stores in-frame clones only, minus some. The top ten hold under 3% of the sample, which has roughly 400,000 clones, around 87% seen once. Sequenced: peripheral blood. All receptors derive from a woman in her sixties or seventies with COVID-19, enrolled during active disease.

The genes are TRBV6-5 and TRBJ1-5, with 9 bases fitting TRBD1. V gave up 10 bases and J gave up 3 bases; unmatched junction bases: 10. Germline CDR1 is MNHEY and CDR2 is SVGAGI. The CDR3 consists of 15 residues. The CDR3 DNA reads TGTGCCACAGCCTGGGACAGGGTTATCAATCAGCCCCAGCATTTT. This translates into CATAWDRVINQPQHF.

This clone was detected only once. The rearrangement uses TRBV11-3 and TRBJ2-2, with 10 bases lining up with TRBD1. J gave up 6 bases and V 8 bases, and 6 bases lay outside the gene matches. This CDR3 has 14 amino acids. The germline V gene has CDR1 SGHNT and CDR2 YENEEA. The DNA of the CDR3 is TGTGCCAGCGCGAGGACAGGGGGGTCCGGGGAGCTGTTTTTT. The encoded protein is CASARTGGSGELFF. Supplemented by reference TRBV11-3 and TRBJ2-2, the full variable domain reads EAGVVQSPRYKIIEKKQPVAFWCNPISGHNTLYWYLQNLGQGPELLIRYENEEAVDDSQLPKDRFSAERLKGVDSTLKIQPAELGDSAVYLCASARTGGSGELFFGEGSRLTVL.

V usage is TRBV9 and J usage is TRBJ1-2; 9 bases align to TRBD1. Germline V CDR1 and CDR2: SGDLS, YYNGEE. V was pared by 1 base and J by 4 bases, with 5 bases of the junction left unmatched. This CDR3 contains 15 residues. The CDR3 protein is CASSVPGQGPYGYTF. The DNA for the CDR3 is TGTGCCAGCAGCGTACCGGGACAGGGCCCCTATGGCTACACCTTC.

The chain couples TRBV3-1 (or the pseudogene TRBV3-2) to TRBJ2-2; D unresolved. From germline, CDR1 is LGHDT and CDR2 YNNKEL (reference sequence). Trimming shortened V by 4 bases and J by 4 bases, and 13 bases separated the two germline ends. The CDR3 has 15 residues. For the CDR3, the DNA is TGTGCCAGCAGCCCGCTACACGCAGGCACCGGGGAGCTGTTTTTT. Residues: CASSPLHAGTGELFF.

The chain has TRBV27 and TRBJ2-3; TRBD2 agrees at 10 bases. This CDR3 spans 17 amino acids. Germline trimming cut 1 base from V and 6 bases from J; bases unmatched to any gene: 10. The germline CDR1 and CDR2 sequences are MNHEY and SMNVEV (reference sequence). The CDR3 DNA sequence: TGTGCCAGCAGTTTATATGGGCTAGCGGGGGCCAGCGATACGCAGTATTTT. It codes for CASSLYGLAGASDTQYF.

This rearrangement joins TRBV11-2 to TRBJ2-2, with D possibly matching TRBD1 (6 bases). The CDR3 is made up of 16 amino acids. V was trimmed by 4 bases and J by 4 bases, leaving 16 bases between them. CDR1 and CDR2 (germline): SGHAT, FQNNGV. The CDR3, as DNA: TGTGCCAGCAGCTCAACAGGGCAATACGGCACCGGGGAGCTGTTTTTT. Protein: CASSSTGQYGTGELFF. The full variable domain, its missing parts supplied by reference TRBV11-2 and TRBJ2-2, is EAGVAQSPRYKIIEKRQSVAFWCNPISGHATLYWYQQILGQGPKLLIQFQNNGVVDDSQLPKDRFSAERLKGVDSTLKIQPAKLEDSAVYLCASSSTGQYGTGELFFGEGSRLTVL.

This chain links TRBV24-1 with TRBJ2-3, with TRBD2 matching over 7 bases. The CDR3 is 17 residues long. Germline lookup yields CDR1 KGHDR and CDR2 SFDVKD. V shed 4 bases, J shed 4 bases, and the junction held 13 bases outside the gene matches. The CDR3 loop is CATSDWRAGSSSDTQYF. In nucleotides, the CDR3 is TGTGCCACCAGTGACTGGCGAGCGGGGTCTTCTTCAGATACGCAGTATTTT.

This chain connects TRBV19 to TRBJ1-1; 12 bases are shared with TRBD1. Germline CDR1 LNHDA, CDR2 SQIVND (reference sequence). The CDR3 spans 17 residues. The V and J ends lost 8 bases and 3 bases, in that order; junction bases with no gene match: 13. The CDR3 reads CASRLTRDRGLYTEAFF. As DNA, the CDR3 is TGTGCCAGTCGCCTAACCCGGGACAGGGGGCTGTACACTGAAGCTTTCTTT.

The V gene is TRBV9, the J gene TRBJ2-3; D might be TRBD1 (6 bases). CDR3 length equals 14 residues. V was shortened by 3 bases and J by 10 bases, with 18 bases between the two germline ends. Germline assignment: CDR1 SGDLS and CDR2 YYNGEE. The CDR3 bases are TGTGCCAGCAGCGCCGGGACACGACCCTTTTCGCAGTATTTT. This codes for CASSAGTRPFSQYF.

The rearrangement uses TRBV3-1 (or the pseudogene TRBV3-2) and TRBJ2-1; D is possibly TRBD2 (7 bases). The CDR3 is made up of 15 amino acids. The V and J ends lost 0 bases and 10 bases respectively, with 16 bases between them. Germline V gene data show CDR1 as LGHDT and CDR2 as YNNKEL (reference sequence). The CDR3 bases are TGTGCCAGCAGCCAAGAAGAGGCGGGGGCAGGAGAGCAGTTCTTC. It encodes CASSQEEAGAGEQFF.

The genes are TRBV2 and TRBJ2-7, with 9 bases that match TRBD1. In germline, CDR1 is SNHLY, CDR2 FYNNEI. The CDR3 length is 13 residues. V lost 4 bases to trimming and J lost 2 bases; unmatched junction nucleotides: 0. CDR3 region: CASSGTGAYEQYF. The CDR3 DNA sequence: TGTGCCAGCAGTGGGACAGGGGCCTACGAGCAGTACTTC. The full variable domain, completed using reference TRBV2 and TRBJ2-7, is EPEVTQTPSHQVTQMGQEVILRCVPISNHLYFYWYRQILGQKVEFLVSFYNNEISEKSEIFDDQFSVERPDGSNFTLKIRSTKLEDSAMYFCASSGTGAYEQYFGPGTRLTVT.

The V call is TRBV3-1 (or the pseudogene TRBV3-2), the J call TRBJ2-1; D perhaps matches TRBD2 (7 bases). Per the germline V gene, CDR1 is LGHDT and CDR2 is YNNKEL (reference sequence). The CDR3 spans 14 residues. V gave up 8 bases and J gave up 1 base, with 12 bases separating them. CDR3 sequence: CASRRGGSYNEQFF. The DNA for the CDR3 is TGTGCCAGCCGTAGGGGGGGATCCTACAATGAGCAGTTCTTC.

The chain employs TRBV19 and TRBJ1-5, with 11 bases identical to TRBD1. From germline, CDR1 is LNHDA and CDR2 SQIVND (reference sequence). The CDR3 length is 17 residues. Unmatched junction bases numbered 9, after V lost 7 bases and J lost 1 base. The CDR3 nucleotides read TGTGCCAGTAAACGGGGACAGGGGGTTTCCAGCAATCAGCCCCAGCATTTT. Its translation: CASKRGQGVSSNQPQHF.

Details on this clone: Other DNA sequences from this sample encode an identical CDR3 as well. V gene TRBV30 combines with J gene TRBJ2-7; possible D gene TRBD2, 5 bases. The CDR3 length is 12 residues. From germline, CDR1 is GTSNPN and CDR2 SVGIG (reference sequence). Trimming cost V 5 bases and J 0 bases, with 8 bases left between them. The CDR3 sequence is CAWSRGSYEQYF. The CDR3 coding sequence is TGTGCCTGGTCCCGGGGCTCCTACGAGCAGTACTTC.

This clone was counted only a few times. This chain uses TRBV3-1 (or the pseudogene TRBV3-2) with TRBJ1-2; possibly TRBD1 for D (5 bases). V lost 0 bases to trimming and J lost 4 bases, with 12 bases between them. The CDR3 sequence is 15 residues long. Germline assignment: CDR1 LGHDT and CDR2 YNNKEL (reference sequence). The CDR3 nucleotides are TGTGCCAGCAGCCAAGACCGAGGGACTGTCTATGGCTACACCTTC. As protein: CASSQDRGTVYGYTF.

The rearrangement links TRBV7-3 to TRBJ2-7; no reliable D call. The length of the CDR3 is 13 residues. Germline assignment: CDR1 SGHTA and CDR2 FQGTGA. Trimming took off 5 bases at V and 6 bases at J, with 14 bases between the two ends. The DNA of the CDR3 is TGTGCCAGCAGCCCTAATGGTTTGAGCGAGCAGTACTTC. This encodes CASSPNGLSEQYF. The full variable domain, completed using reference TRBV7-3 and TRBJ2-7, is GAGVSQTPSNKVTEKGKYVELRCDPISGHTALYWYRQSLGQGPEFLIYFQGTGAADDSGLPNDRFFAVRPEGSVSTLKIQRTERGDSAVYLCASSPNGLSEQYFGPGTRLTVT.

The V gene is TRBV27, the J gene TRBJ1-1; maybe TRBD1 (5 bases). The V end lost 7 bases, the J end lost 3 bases, and 15 bases lay between the germline ends. The CDR3 has 14 residues. Per the germline V gene, CDR1 is MNHEY and CDR2 is SMNVEV (reference sequence). The CDR3 DNA reads as TGTGCCAGCACCGTTGCAAGGGGCTACACTGAAGCTTTCTTT. Protein: CASTVARGYTEAFF.

The V gene is TRBV2, the J gene TRBJ1-1; D is undetermined. CDR1 and CDR2 (germline): SNHLY, FYNNEI. Trimming removed 3 bases from V and 11 bases from J, with 16 bases in between. The CDR3 is 13 amino acids. CDR3 protein: CASSDRSPARAFF. DNA of the CDR3: TGTGCCAGCAGTGACCGGTCCCCCGCCCGCGCTTTCTTT.

The chain links TRBV3-1 (or the pseudogene TRBV3-2) to TRBJ2-1, with a possible D match to TRBD2 (5 bases). CDR1 LGHDT and CDR2 YNNKEL come from the germline V gene (reference sequence). V was cut by 0 bases and J by 5 bases, with 11 bases left in between. The CDR3 covers 15 residues. This CDR3 reads CASSQDPGSHNEQFF. Written as DNA, the CDR3 is TGTGCCAGCAGCCAAGATCCGGGGTCCCACAATGAGCAGTTCTTC.

The rearrangement uses TRBV28 and TRBJ2-5, with D tentatively TRBD1 (6 bases). V was trimmed by 4 bases and J by 1 base, leaving 16 bases between them. The length of the CDR3 is 16 residues. From germline, CDR1 is MDHEN and CDR2 SYDVKM. The CDR3 nucleotides are TGTGCCAGCAGTTACCTAATCAGGGGCCCCCAAGAGACCCAGTACTTC. It yields the protein CASSYLIRGPQETQYF.

The chain carries TRBV20-1 and TRBJ1-1; D is uncertain. The CDR3 sequence is 10 residues long. Germline assignment: CDR1 DFQATT and CDR2 SNEGSKA (reference sequence). Trimming removed 3 bases at V and 7 bases at J, with 6 bases between. This CDR3 reads CSARRNEAFF. The CDR3 DNA reads as TGCAGTGCTAGGCGGAATGAAGCTTTCTTT.